The 27 T cell receptor beta chains given below trace back to one sample, sequenced in a study of long-term antiretroviral therapy in people with HIV. Survey-level resolution applied to immunoSEQ assay v3.0. TCRdb's copy holds only in-frame clones and misses some; the assay was immunoSEQ multiplex PCR. Found here are about 28,000 clones, about 86% of them singletons; the top ten hold approximately 4.8%. The sample consisted of unsorted PBMCs, taken 0.8 years after starting antiretroviral therapy. The source of these receptors is a young woman with HIV.

This chain uses TRBV6-1 with TRBJ2-2, with D perhaps given as TRBD1 or TRBD2 (7 bases each). The germline gives CDR1 MNHNS, CDR2 SASEGT. The CDR3 is 14 amino acids. Between the trimmed V and J ends, which lost 11 bases and 5 bases, there was a span of 18 bases. CDR3 sequence reads: CAARRQGGTGELFF. The CDR3 region has the DNA TGTGCCGCGCGGCGCCAGGGGGGGACCGGGGAGCTGTTTTTT.

This chain connects TRBV5-6 to TRBJ1-1; D remains unclear. This CDR3 contains 13 residues. Germline V gene sequence: CDR1 SGHDT, CDR2 YYEEEE. Trimming stripped 1 base from V and 6 bases from J, with 10 bases between. As DNA, the CDR3 is TGTGCCAGCAGCTTGCCCGGCCTCCCTGAAGCTTTCTTT. It is translated as CASSLPGLPEAFF.

A single count supports this clone. The chain links TRBV29-1 to TRBJ2-5, with D uncertain. This CDR3 is 12 amino acids long. Trimming pared 5 bases from V and 2 bases from J, leaving 9 bases between. The V gene's germline CDR1 is SQVTM and CDR2 ANQGSEA. Here the CDR3 reads CSVYAEQETQYF. CDR3 nucleotide sequence: TGCAGCGTTTATGCCGAACAAGAGACCCAGTACTTC.

The V gene is TRBV27, the J gene TRBJ2-3; D assignment may be TRBD1 or TRBD2 (5 bases each). Germline lookup yields CDR1 MNHEY and CDR2 SMNVEV (reference sequence). The CDR3 is made up of 16 amino acids. Trimming removed 2 bases at V and 4 bases at J, with 16 bases between. The CDR3 is CASSLQGLLGADTQYF. The CDR3 DNA sequence: TGTGCCAGCAGTTTACAGGGCCTGCTGGGGGCAGATACGCAGTATTTT.

The chain carries TRBV5-4 and TRBJ1-2, with no clear D. Germline V gene lookup returns CDR1 SGHNT and CDR2 YYREEE (reference sequence). The CDR3 is made up of 14 amino acids. V was clipped by 0 bases and J by 0 bases, with 6 bases between them. CDR3: CASSLEGTNYGYTF. The CDR3 DNA is TGTGCCAGCAGCTTGGAAGGGACTAACTATGGCTACACCTTC.

The rearrangement joins TRBV6-6 to TRBJ2-3; D is possibly TRBD2 (6 bases). The germline V gene has CDR1 MNHNY and CDR2 SVGAGI (reference sequence). CDR3 size: 15 residues. Trimming took off 2 bases at V and 5 bases at J, with 14 bases between the two ends. CDR3 sequence (DNA): TGTGCCAGCAGTTACGATCAGGGCGGGGTAGATACGCAGTATTTT. It is translated as CASSYDQGGVDTQYF.

This clone was recorded once. The V and J genes are TRBV27 and TRBJ2-1; tentatively, D is TRBD1 (6 bases). V gave up 5 bases and J gave up 10 bases, with 9 bases separating them. Germline V gives CDR1 MNHEY, CDR2 SMNVEV (reference sequence). This CDR3 comprises 11 residues. As DNA, the CDR3 is TGTGCCAGCAGTCCTGGGACAGAGCAGTTCTTC. This sequence encodes CASSPGTEQFF.

This clone was observed a single time. The chain joins TRBV2 to TRBJ2-6; TRBD1 is a possible D gene (5 bases). The V end lost 2 bases, the J end lost 2 bases, and 7 bases lay between the germline ends. Germline CDR1 and CDR2: SNHLY and FYNNEI. The CDR3 has 15 residues. CDR3 coding DNA: TGTGCCAGCAGTGAATTAGGGGCTGGGGCCAACGTCCTGACTTTC. It yields the protein CASSELGAGANVLTF.

The chain employs TRBV7-9 and TRBJ2-5; D remains unclear. Deletions cut 8 bases from V and 1 base from J, with 14 bases between. Germline loops: CDR1 SEHNR, CDR2 FQNEAQ (reference sequence). The CDR3 is 14 amino acids. In DNA, the CDR3 is TGTGCCAGCCAAAAATCTGCGGTCCAAGAGACCCAGTACTTC. It encodes CASQKSAVQETQYF.

The rearrangement links TRBV9 to TRBJ1-3, with D possibly matching TRBD1 (6 bases). Germline values: CDR1 SGDLS, CDR2 YYNGEE. Trimming shortened V by 3 bases and J by 2 bases, and 18 bases separated the two germline ends. This CDR3 contains 17 residues. The CDR3 DNA follows: TGTGCCAGCAGCGACTCACGGACAGAGGGCACTGGAAACACCATATATTTT. Residues: CASSDSRTEGTGNTIYF.

The genes are TRBV5-1 and TRBJ2-7, with D tentatively TRBD2 (5 bases). Germline assignment: CDR1 SGHRS and CDR2 YFSETQ. The CDR3 covers 15 residues. The V and J ends lost 0 bases and 2 bases respectively, with 12 bases between them. CDR3 amino acids: CASSLGGSPTYEQYF. The DNA of the CDR3 is TGCGCCAGCAGCTTGGGTGGGAGTCCGACCTACGAGCAGTACTTC.

The chain carries TRBV6-6 and TRBJ1-3; 8 nucleotides agree with TRBD1. The CDR3 covers 15 residues. The trim removed 0 bases at V and 4 bases at J, leaving 2 bases unmatched. In germline, CDR1 is MNHNY, CDR2 SVGAGI (reference sequence). The CDR3 loop is CASSYSTGAGNTIYF. Written as DNA, the CDR3 is TGTGCCAGCAGTTACTCGACAGGGGCAGGAAACACCATATATTTT.

The V gene is TRBV29-1, the J gene TRBJ1-3; weak D call: TRBD1 (5 bases). This CDR3 region has 11 residues. Germline CDR1 is SQVTM and CDR2 is ANQGSEA. V lost 2 bases and J lost 16, with 15 bases in between. Here the CDR3 reads CSVEWGSMIYF. CDR3 nucleotide sequence: TGCAGCGTTGAATGGGGCAGCATGATTTATTTT.

Of note for this clone: Other DNA sequences from this sample encode an identical CDR3 as well. This chain joins TRBV6-6 and TRBJ2-7; no definite D call. CDR3 length: 12 amino acids. Germline values: CDR1 MNHNY, CDR2 SVGAGI (reference sequence). Trimming left V 6 bases short and J 2 bases short, with 8 bases between. This CDR3 is CASSPDPYEQYV. In nucleotides, the CDR3 is TGTGCCAGCAGCCCGGACCCCTACGAGCAGTACGTC.

The rearrangement uses TRBV6-5 and TRBJ1-6, with 9 nucleotides matching TRBD1. The CDR3 extends over 14 amino acids. J gave up 10 bases and V 6 bases, and 7 bases lay outside the gene matches. The V gene's germline CDR1 is MNHEY and CDR2 SVGAGI. The DNA for the CDR3 is TGTGCCAGCAGCCCCGGGACAGGGAGGTCACCCCTCCACTTT. Its translation: CASSPGTGRSPLHF.

The chain has TRBV5-5 and TRBJ2-1; D perhaps matches TRBD1 (6 bases). Germline lookup yields CDR1 SGHKS and CDR2 YYEKEE (reference sequence). Trimming left V 4 bases short and J 0 bases short, with 20 bases between. This CDR3 contains 18 residues. The CDR3: CASSRTGTTLSSYNEQFF. In DNA form, the CDR3 reads TGTGCCAGCAGCAGAACCGGGACAACTTTGAGCTCCTACAATGAGCAGTTCTTC.

The V gene is TRBV7-7, the J gene TRBJ2-5; D is possibly TRBD1 (5 bases). CDR1 and CDR2 (germline): SSHAT, FNYEAQ (reference sequence). The germline V and J ends were trimmed by 5 bases and 0 bases, with 19 bases remaining between them. This CDR3 is 17 amino acids long. The CDR3 loop reads CASSPGRTFKYQETQYF. The CDR3 coding sequence is TGTGCCAGCAGCCCTGGACGGACATTTAAGTACCAAGAGACCCAGTACTTC. The full variable domain, completed using reference TRBV7-7 and TRBJ2-5, is GAGVSQSPRYKVTKRGQDVTLRCDPISSHATLYWYQQALGQGPEFLTYFNYEAQPDKSGLPSDRFSAERPEGSISTLTIQRTEQRDSAMYRCASSPGRTFKYQETQYFGPGTRLLVL.

This rearrangement joins TRBV18 to TRBJ1-1, with a weak D call TRBD1 (6 bases). Germline-derived CDR1 and CDR2 are KGHSH and LQKENI. V was cut by 5 bases and J by 11 bases, with 18 bases left in between. This CDR3 has 13 residues. CDR3 residues: CASSSPVDRSAFF. The CDR3 DNA is TGTGCCAGCTCATCTCCTGTTGACAGGTCTGCTTTCTTT.

V is TRBV10-3 and J is TRBJ1-1; D is undetermined. The germline V and J ends were trimmed by 6 bases and 1 base, with 15 bases remaining between them. The CDR3 has 15 amino acids. CDR1 and CDR2 (germline): ENHRY, SYGVKD. The CDR3 loop reads CAISPVRSGNTEAFF. The CDR3, as DNA: TGTGCCATCAGCCCAGTCCGGTCCGGGAACACTGAAGCTTTCTTT.

J is TRBJ2-5 and V is TRBV5-1; D may be TRBD1 (5 bases). V shed 2 bases and J shed 4 bases, with 18 bases lying between them. Per germline, CDR1 SGHRS and CDR2 YFSETQ. The CDR3 is 16 amino acids. CDR3 nucleotides: TGCGCCAGCAGCTTCGCCCTTCAGGGCGCTACAGAGACCCAGTACTTC. Its translation is CASSFALQGATETQYF.

This chain links TRBV6-5 with TRBJ1-6; a possible D gene is TRBD1 (5 bases). Germline lookup yields CDR1 MNHEY and CDR2 SVGAGI. V lost 0 bases to trimming and J lost 7 bases, with 10 bases between them. The CDR3 consists of 15 residues. CDR3 sequence reads: CASSYSGRVNSPLHF. The CDR3 DNA follows: TGTGCCAGCAGTTACTCCGGCAGGGTGAATTCACCCCTCCACTTT.

The J gene is TRBJ1-1, the V gene TRBV30; D unresolved. V lost 2 bases and J lost 1, with 14 bases in between. In germline, CDR1 is GTSNPN, CDR2 SVGIG (reference sequence). The CDR3 consists of 15 residues. The CDR3 nucleotides read TGTGCCTGGAGTCCACTATCTTCAACGAACACTGAAGCTTTCTTT. Translated: CAWSPLSSTNTEAFF.

The V and J genes are TRBV15 and TRBJ2-4; a weak D match, TRBD2 (5 bases). The CDR3 extends over 13 amino acids. V lost 8 bases and J 7 bases, leaving 15 bases between the germline ends. Germline lookup yields CDR1 LNHNV and CDR2 YYDKDF (reference sequence). The CDR3 bases are TGTGCCACCGGTTACGGGGAGTTGAACATTCAGTACTTC. Amino acid sequence: CATGYGELNIQYF.

CDR3 sequence: CASSYGQGLYGYTF. CDR3 DNA: TGTGCCAGCTCATATGGACAGGGGCTTTATGGCTACACCTTC. This chain connects TRBV18 to TRBJ1-2; TRBD1 matches 9 bases. V lost 5 bases to trimming and J lost 5 bases; unmatched junction nucleotides: 6. Germline assignment: CDR1 KGHSH and CDR2 LQKENI. The CDR3 has 14 residues. The full variable domain, with the rest looked up from reference TRBV18 and TRBJ1-2, is NAGVMQNPRHLVRRRGQEARLRCSPMKGHSHVYWYRQLPEEGLKFMVYLQKENIIDESGMPKERFSAEFPKEGPSILRIQQVVRGDSAAYFCASSYGQGLYGYTFGSGTRLTVV.

This chain connects TRBV14 to TRBJ2-1, with D perhaps TRBD1 or TRBD2 (5 bases each). The V end lost 1 base, the J end lost 8 bases, and 12 bases lay between the germline ends. Germline-derived CDR1 and CDR2 are SGHDN and FVKESK. This CDR3 has 14 residues. CDR3 sequence (DNA): TGTGCCAGCAGCCAAGGAGGGGTCGGGTATGAGCAGTTCTTC. Translated, it gives CASSQGGVGYEQFF.

The CDR3 here is CASSRPEKTESPCTF. The CDR3 nucleotides read TGTGCCAGCAGCAGACCCGAAAAAACAGAGAGCCCGTGCACCTTC. The V and J genes are TRBV9 and TRBJ1-2; D remains unclear. V gave up 4 bases and J gave up 13 bases, with 26 bases separating them. This CDR3 is 15 amino acids long. Germline CDR1 reads SGDLS; CDR2 reads YYNGEE.

DNA for the CDR3: TGCGCCAGCAGTGAATCCAGGTTCACCAATGAAAAACTGTTTTTT. Translating gives CASSESRFTNEKLFF. The chain employs TRBV10-1 and TRBJ1-4; D uncertain. V was shortened by 3 bases and J by 5 bases, with 13 bases between the two germline ends. CDR1 and CDR2 (germline): WNHNN, SYGVQD (reference sequence). The CDR3 has 15 amino acids.